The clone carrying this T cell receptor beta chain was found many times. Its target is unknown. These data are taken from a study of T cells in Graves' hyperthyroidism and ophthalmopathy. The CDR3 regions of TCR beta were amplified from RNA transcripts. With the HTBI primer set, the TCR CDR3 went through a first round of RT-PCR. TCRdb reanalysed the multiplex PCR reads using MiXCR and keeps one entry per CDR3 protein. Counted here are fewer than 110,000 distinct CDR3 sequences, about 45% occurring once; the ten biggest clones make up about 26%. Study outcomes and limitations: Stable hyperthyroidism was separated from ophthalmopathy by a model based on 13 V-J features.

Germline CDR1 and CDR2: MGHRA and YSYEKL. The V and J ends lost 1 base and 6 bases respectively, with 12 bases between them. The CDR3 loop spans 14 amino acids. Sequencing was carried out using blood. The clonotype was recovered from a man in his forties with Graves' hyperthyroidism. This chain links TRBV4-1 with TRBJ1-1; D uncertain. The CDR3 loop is CASSQGVGGSEAFF. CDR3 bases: TGCGCCAGCAGCCAAGGGGTAGGCGGCTCTGAAGCTTTCTTT.